This TCR beta chain was documented in a study of blood T cell repertoires in COVID-19. About the study: Donors in the United States, Italy and Spain gave samples during acute or convalescent COVID-19. T cells, B-cell-depleted T cells, or PBMCs supplied cDNA or gDNA.

Per the study methods: Scientists estimated how many nucleated cells there were by amplifying reference gene primers. The data were produced by immunoSEQ multiplex PCR, yet TCRdb's version contains in-frame clones alone and is incomplete. That table furnishes V, J and clone size, whereas the DNA furnished D and trimming. The data show about 170,000 clones, approximately 83% seen once. The origin of this receptor is a woman of 80 years or more with acute or convalescent COVID-19. Sample: peripheral blood.

The chain's CDR3 is CASSKGGQGASYEQYF. The CDR3, as DNA: TGTGCCAGCAGCAAAGGAGGACAGGGGGCCTCCTACGAGCAGTACTTC. The genes are TRBV21-1 and TRBJ2-7; the table calls TRBD1, which could not be checked here. TRBV21-1 is labeled a pseudogene. This CDR3 is 16 amino acids long.